Listed below are T cell receptor beta chains from one sample, sequenced in a study of T cell repertoires in cytomegalovirus infection. From the reads, TCRdb called clonotypes with MiXCR, one entry per CDR3 protein. This sample carries 370,000 or so distinct CDR3 sequences, about 32% of them seen once, and the ten largest clones take 13%. For these TCRs, the target antigens are not known. Sequencing was performed on cultured PBMCs, taken from culture after CMV antigen stimulation. Source of these receptors: a human donor in good health (CMV status not recorded). Some clones in this sample may be carry-over from other donors' samples. Both conserved end residues are part of each CDR3. The D gene is left open where the match is weak. Part of the rows lack a size; the others show once, few, many or a class for expanded clones.

V: TRBV11-2
J: TRBJ1-4
length: 14
D: -
size: -
DNA: TGTGCCAGCAGCTTGGCCTCTCGTTGGGAAAAACTGTTTTTT
CDR3: CASSLASRWEKLFF

V: TRBV10-3
J: TRBJ2-3
length: 17
D: TRBD1
size: few
DNA: TGTGCCATCAGTGCCGTCCGGGACAGGGGGCGGACAGATACGCAGTATTTT
CDR3: CAISAVRDRGRTDTQYF

V: TRBV7-2
J: TRBJ2-5
length: 14
D: -
size: -
DNA: TGTGCCAGCAGCTCAAGGACAGCCCAAGAGACCCAGTACTTC
CDR3: CASSSRTAQETQYF

V: TRBV28
J: TRBJ2-7
length: 15
D: TRBD1
size: few
DNA: TGTGCCAGCAGCTCCGGACAGGGGAGTGTTTACGAGCAGTACTTC
CDR3: CASSSGQGSVYEQYF

V: TRBV7-2
J: TRBJ2-1
length: 15
D: TRBD2
size: -
DNA: TGTGCCAGCAGCCCGACTAGCGAGGAATACAATGAGCAGTTCTTC
CDR3: CASSPTSEEYNEQFF

V: TRBV19
J: TRBJ2-1
length: 18
D: TRBD1
size: -
DNA: TGTGCCAGTAGTATGCCCAGAGCCGACAGGGTCTCCTACAATGAGCAGTTCTTC
CDR3: CASSMPRADRVSYNEQFF

V: TRBV7-2
J: TRBJ1-3
length: 16
D: -
size: many
DNA: TGTGCCAGCAGCTCACGACAGAGAACTTCTGGAAACACCATATATTTT
CDR3: CASSSRQRTSGNTIYF

V: TRBV19
J: TRBJ2-3
length: 18
D: -
size: few
DNA: TGTGCCAGTAGTATAAAGAGGCAGGTCCTGGGTCCCACAGATACGCAGTATTTT
CDR3: CASSIKRQVLGPTDTQYF

V: TRBV28
J: TRBJ1-5
length: 11
D: -
size: -
DNA: TGTGCCAGCAAAAGCAATCAGCCCCAGCATTTT
CDR3: CASKSNQPQHF

V: TRBV5-4
J: TRBJ2-3
length: 19
D: TRBD2
size: -
DNA: TGTGCCAGCAGCCCCTTGAGAGCGGGAGAGTTCGCTCACACAGATACGCAGTATTTT
CDR3: CASSPLRAGEFAHTDTQYF

V: TRBV9
J: TRBJ2-1
length: 20
D: -
size: few
DNA: TGTGCCAGCAGCCCCCCTTTCGGGAGAGGCTCAAGGGTCTCCTACAATGAGCAGTTCTTC
CDR3: CASSPPFGRGSRVSYNEQFF

V: TRBV20-1
J: TRBJ2-3
length: 16
D: TRBD2
size: -
DNA: TGCAGTGCTACAACTGGGGCTAGCGGGAGGGCAGATACGCAGTATTTT
CDR3: CSATTGASGRADTQYF

V: TRBV29-1
J: TRBJ2-2
length: 14
D: -
size: -
DNA: TGCAGCGTTTCCGGGACAACGAACACCGGGGAGCTGTTTTTT
CDR3: CSVSGTTNTGELFF

V: TRBV7-2
J: TRBJ2-7
length: 15
D: TRBD1
size: few
DNA: TGTGCCAGCAGCCCCCGGACAGGGTCCCCCTACGAGCAGTACTTC
CDR3: CASSPRTGSPYEQYF

V: TRBV15
J: TRBJ2-3
length: 17
D: TRBD2
size: -
DNA: TGTGCCACCAGCAGAGATTTCAGCGGGAGAGAGGGGGATACGCAGTATTTT
CDR3: CATSRDFSGREGDTQYF

V: TRBV19
J: TRBJ2-5
length: 16
D: TRBD2
size: -
DNA: TGTGCCAGTAGTTCCTTACGGACTAGCGGGAGAGAGACCCAGTACTTC
CDR3: CASSSLRTSGRETQYF

V: TRBV7-6
J: TRBJ2-7
length: 16
D: -
size: medium-sized
DNA: TGTGCCAGCAGCTTAGTCTCCGGGCCTATCCCCCTCGAGCAGTACTTC
CDR3: CASSLVSGPIPLEQYF

V: TRBV6-2/TRBV6-3
J: TRBJ2-6
length: 11
D: -
size: -
DNA: TGTGCCAGCAGTTACCTGACGGCGCTGACTTTC
CDR3: CASSYLTALTF

V: TRBV11-3
J: TRBJ2-6
length: 20
D: TRBD1
size: -
DNA: TGTGCCAGCAGCTTTACAACCGGGACAGGGGATTTTGCTGGGGCCAACGTCCTGACTTTC
CDR3: CASSFTTGTGDFAGANVLTF

V: TRBV12-3/TRBV12-4
J: TRBJ1-2
length: 12
D: -
size: -
DNA: TGTGCCAGCAGGTATCGGATGGTTGGCTACACCTTC
CDR3: CASRYRMVGYTF

V: TRBV29-1
J: TRBJ2-2
length: 12
D: -
size: few
DNA: TGCAGCGTGTCGGCCCCGGGTGGGGAGCTGTTTTTT
CDR3: CSVSAPGGELFF

V: TRBV7-2
J: TRBJ1-1
length: 14
D: -
size: many
DNA: TGTGCCAGCAGCTTACGAATTGAGACCGATGAAGCTTTCTTT
CDR3: CASSLRIETDEAFF

V: TRBV12-3/TRBV12-4
J: TRBJ1-5
length: 13
D: -
size: -
DNA: TGTGCCAGTCGCCACTCCTCAAATCAGCCCCAGCATTTT
CDR3: CASRHSSNQPQHF

V: TRBV28
J: TRBJ1-1
length: 15
D: -
size: -
DNA: TGTGCCAGCACCCCCCCGGGACGGATGAACACTGAAGCTTTCTTT
CDR3: CASTPPGRMNTEAFF

V: TRBV28
J: TRBJ1-2
length: 14
D: TRBD1
size: -
DNA: TGTGCCAGCACCTCCGGAGGGGGCCGGTATGGCTACACCTTC
CDR3: CASTSGGGRYGYTF

V: TRBV12-3/TRBV12-4
J: TRBJ2-1
length: 14
D: -
size: few
DNA: TGTGCCAGCAGTCTAGGGGGAGGGGAGGATGAGCAGTTCTTC
CDR3: CASSLGGGEDEQFF

V: TRBV15
J: TRBJ2-1
length: 14
D: -
size: few
DNA: TGTGCCACCGGGTCCGGGACGGGTTACAATGAGCAGTTCTTC
CDR3: CATGSGTGYNEQFF

V: TRBV6-2/TRBV6-3
J: TRBJ1-1
length: 14
D: -
size: -
DNA: TGTGCCAGCCAAATCCCAGGGAGTATGACTGAAGCTTTCTTT
CDR3: CASQIPGSMTEAFF

V: TRBV4-1
J: TRBJ2-5
length: 12
D: -
size: few
DNA: TGCGCCAGCAGCCAAGATGTGGGGACCCAGTACTTC
CDR3: CASSQDVGTQYF

V: TRBV2
J: TRBJ2-3
length: 14
D: TRBD2
size: once
DNA: TGTGCCAGCGTTAAACGGGAGGTTACAGATACGCAGTATTTT
CDR3: CASVKREVTDTQYF

V: TRBV6-1
J: TRBJ2-7
length: 15
D: TRBD2
size: -
DNA: TGTGCCAGCAGACCCGGGGGGGTCCTACGCGGGGAGCAGTACTTC
CDR3: CASRPGGVLRGEQYF

V: TRBV2
J: TRBJ2-1
length: 16
D: TRBD2
size: few
DNA: TGTGCCAGCAGTGAAGTGCTAGCGGTCTCCTACAATGAGCAGTTCTTC
CDR3: CASSEVLAVSYNEQFF

V: TRBV4-3
J: TRBJ2-3
length: 15
D: -
size: few
DNA: TGCGCCAGCAGCCAAGATCACGGGTACCCAGATACGCAGTATTTT
CDR3: CASSQDHGYPDTQYF

V: TRBV20-1
J: TRBJ2-7
length: 14
D: TRBD1
size: -
DNA: TGCAGTGCTAGAGATGGAGGACAGGGTTACGAGCAGTACTTC
CDR3: CSARDGGQGYEQYF

V: TRBV12-3/TRBV12-4
J: TRBJ1-2
length: 14
D: -
size: few
DNA: TGTGCCAGCAGCTTAGGAGGAGGGCGGAATGGCTACACCTTC
CDR3: CASSLGGGRNGYTF

V: TRBV12-5
J: TRBJ1-1
length: 12
D: -
size: -
DNA: TGTGCTAGTGGTAAGGGCGGGACAGAAGCTTTCTTT
CDR3: CASGKGGTEAFF

V: TRBV7-3
J: TRBJ2-1
length: 14
D: TRBD2
size: few
DNA: TGTGCCAGCACCTGGCGGGGGGGCTACAATGAGCAGTTCTTC
CDR3: CASTWRGGYNEQFF

V: TRBV12-3/TRBV12-4
J: TRBJ1-1
length: 13
D: -
size: -
DNA: TGTGCCTCCAAGCTGGGGGGAGGAACTGAAGCTTTCTTT
CDR3: CASKLGGGTEAFF

V: TRBV4-1
J: TRBJ2-5
length: 15
D: -
size: few
DNA: TGCGCCAGCAGCCAGGGATCTACCCCTCAAGAGACCCAGTACTTC
CDR3: CASSQGSTPQETQYF

V: TRBV4-1
J: TRBJ1-3
length: 16
D: TRBD1
size: -
DNA: TGCGCCAGCAGCCAGCTTACAGGGGCGGCTGGAAACACCATATATTTT
CDR3: CASSQLTGAAGNTIYF

V: TRBV29-1
J: TRBJ2-3
length: 13
D: -
size: -
DNA: TGCAGCGTCTCGGGACTTTCCACAGATACGCAGTATTTT
CDR3: CSVSGLSTDTQYF

V: TRBV7-2
J: TRBJ2-3
length: 14
D: -
size: many
DNA: TGTGCCAGCAGCTCCCTCGTGGGGACAGATACGCAGTATTTT
CDR3: CASSSLVGTDTQYF